The TCR beta chain described here comes from a study of blood T cell repertoires in COVID-19. The germline V and J ends were trimmed by 0 bases and 6 bases, with 9 bases remaining between them. The CDR3 has 13 amino acids. Germline V gene data show CDR1 as SGHNT and CDR2 as YYREEE (reference sequence). Some clones are missing from TCRdb's copy, which holds only in-frame ones; the method was immunoSEQ multiplex PCR. The sample consists of over 250,000 clones, around nine tenths of them appearing once. The chain has TRBV5-4 and TRBJ1-2, with a weak D call TRBD1 (5 bases). This clonotype was obtained from a woman in her seventies with COVID-19, enrolled during active disease. Sequenced input: peripheral blood. The CDR3 bases are TGTGCCAGCAGCTTGGCCGGGGGAGATGGCTACACCTTC. This sequence encodes CASSLAGGDGYTF. The variable domain in full, with the rest retrieved from reference TRBV5-4 and TRBJ1-2, is ETGVTQSPTHLIKTRGQQVTLRCSSQSGHNTVSWYQQALGQGPQFIFQYYREEENGRGNFPPRFSGLQFPNYSSELNVNALELDDSALYLCASSLAGGDGYTFGSGTRLTVV.